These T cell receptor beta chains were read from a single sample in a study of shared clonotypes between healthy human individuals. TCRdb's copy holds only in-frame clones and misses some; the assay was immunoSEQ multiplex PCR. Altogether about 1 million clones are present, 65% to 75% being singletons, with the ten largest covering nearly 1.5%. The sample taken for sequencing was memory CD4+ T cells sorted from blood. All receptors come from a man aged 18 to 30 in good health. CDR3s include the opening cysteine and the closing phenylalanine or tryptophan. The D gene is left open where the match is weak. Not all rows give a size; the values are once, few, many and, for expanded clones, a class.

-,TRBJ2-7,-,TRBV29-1,CSARGTYEQYF,TGCAGCGCCCGGGGTACCTACGAGCAGTACTTC
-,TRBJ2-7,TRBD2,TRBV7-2,CASSLDGTSSYEQYF,TGTGCCAGCAGCTTGGACGGGACTAGCTCCTACGAGCAGTACTTC
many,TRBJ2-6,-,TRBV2,CASSEKGRGLGANVLTF,TGTGCCAGCAGTGAAAAGGGGAGGGGGCTTGGGGCCAACGTCCTGACTTTC
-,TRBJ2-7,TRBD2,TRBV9,CASSGTSGSWEQYF,TGTGCCAGCAGCGGGACTAGCGGGTCGTGGGAGCAGTACTTC
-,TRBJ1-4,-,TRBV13,CASSPGPAAEKLFF,TGTGCCAGCAGCCCGGGCCCCGCGGCTGAAAAACTGTTTTTT
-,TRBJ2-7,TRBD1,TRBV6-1,CASSRQGGGYEQYF,TGTGCCAGCAGCCGACAGGGGGGAGGGTACGAGCAGTACTTC
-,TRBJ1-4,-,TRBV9,CASSVWDTPNEKLFF,TGTGCCAGCAGCGTTTGGGACACCCCTAATGAAAAACTGTTTTTT
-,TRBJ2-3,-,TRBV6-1,CASSETGDTDTQYF,TGTGCCAGCAGTGAAACTGGCGACACAGATACGCAGTATTTT
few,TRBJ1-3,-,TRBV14,CASSQLPSPIYF,TGTGCCAGCAGCCAGCTCCCGAGCCCCATATATTTT
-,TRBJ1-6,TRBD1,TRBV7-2,CASTWDSYNSPLHF,TGTGCCAGCACCTGGGACAGCTATAATTCACCCCTCCACTTT
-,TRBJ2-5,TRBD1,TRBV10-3,CAGGNQETQYF,TGTGCAGGGGGCAACCAAGAGACCCAGTACTTC
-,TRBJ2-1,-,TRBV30,CAWTRSPYNEQFF,TGTGCCTGGACCCGGAGTCCATACAATGAGCAGTTCTTC
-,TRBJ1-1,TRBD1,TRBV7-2,CASSLETGPAFF,TGTGCCAGCAGCTTAGAGACAGGGCCGGCTTTCTTT
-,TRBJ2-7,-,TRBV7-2,CASSPFYEQYF,TGTGCCAGCAGCCCCTTTTACGAGCAGTACTTC
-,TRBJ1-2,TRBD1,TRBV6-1,CASSAAGTGYGYTF,TGTGCCAGCAGTGCCGCCGGGACAGGGTATGGCTACACCTTC
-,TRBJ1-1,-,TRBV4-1,CASSQEVGARTEAFF,TGCGCCAGCAGCCAAGAGGTGGGGGCGCGTACTGAAGCTTTCTTT
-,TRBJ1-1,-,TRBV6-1,CASRGGGTEAFF,TGTGCCAGCAGGGGCGGGGGGACTGAAGCTTTCTTT